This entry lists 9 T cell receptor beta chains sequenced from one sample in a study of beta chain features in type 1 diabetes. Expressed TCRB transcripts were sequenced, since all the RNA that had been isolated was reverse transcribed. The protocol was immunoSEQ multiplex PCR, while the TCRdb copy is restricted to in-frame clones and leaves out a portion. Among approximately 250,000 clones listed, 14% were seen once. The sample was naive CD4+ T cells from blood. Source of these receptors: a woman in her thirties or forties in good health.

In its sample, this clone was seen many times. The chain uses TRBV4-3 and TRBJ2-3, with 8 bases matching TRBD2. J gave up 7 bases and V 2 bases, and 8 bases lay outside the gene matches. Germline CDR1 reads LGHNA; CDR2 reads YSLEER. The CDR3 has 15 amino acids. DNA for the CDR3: TGCGCCAGCAGCCAACGAGCGGGGGCGGGTAATACGCAGTATTTT. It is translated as CASSQRAGAGNTQYF.

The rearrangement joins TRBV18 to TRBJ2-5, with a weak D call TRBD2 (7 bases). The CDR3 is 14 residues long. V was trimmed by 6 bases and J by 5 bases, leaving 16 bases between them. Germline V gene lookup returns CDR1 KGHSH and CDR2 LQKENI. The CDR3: CASSPRGGGETQYF. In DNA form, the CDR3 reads TGTGCCAGCTCGCCCCGGGGAGGGGGTGAGACCCAGTACTTC. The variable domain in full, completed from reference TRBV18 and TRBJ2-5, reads NAGVMQNPRHLVRRRGQEARLRCSPMKGHSHVYWYRQLPEEGLKFMVYLQKENIIDESGMPKERFSAEFPKEGPSILRIQQVVRGDSAAYFCASSPRGGGETQYFGPGTRLLVL.

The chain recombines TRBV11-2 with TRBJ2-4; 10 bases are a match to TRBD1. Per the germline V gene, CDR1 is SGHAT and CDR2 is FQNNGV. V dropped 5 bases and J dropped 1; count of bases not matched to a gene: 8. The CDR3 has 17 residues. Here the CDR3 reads CASSLGQGPSAKNIQYF. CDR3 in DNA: TGTGCCAGCAGCCTGGGACAGGGGCCCTCCGCCAAAAACATTCAGTACTTC.

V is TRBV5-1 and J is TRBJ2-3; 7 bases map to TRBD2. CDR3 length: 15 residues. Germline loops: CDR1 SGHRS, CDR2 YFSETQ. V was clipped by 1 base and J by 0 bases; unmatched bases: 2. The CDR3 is CASSLRRGSTDTQYF. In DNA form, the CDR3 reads TGCGCCAGCAGCTTGAGGCGGGGGAGCACAGATACGCAGTATTTT.

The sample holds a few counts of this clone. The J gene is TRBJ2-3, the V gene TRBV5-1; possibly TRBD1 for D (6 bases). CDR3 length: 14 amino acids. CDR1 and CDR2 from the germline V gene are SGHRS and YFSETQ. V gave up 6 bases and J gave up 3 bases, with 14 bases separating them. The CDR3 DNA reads TGCGCCAGCATGTTCCAGGGGCTGACAGATACGCAGTATTTT. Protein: CASMFQGLTDTQYF.

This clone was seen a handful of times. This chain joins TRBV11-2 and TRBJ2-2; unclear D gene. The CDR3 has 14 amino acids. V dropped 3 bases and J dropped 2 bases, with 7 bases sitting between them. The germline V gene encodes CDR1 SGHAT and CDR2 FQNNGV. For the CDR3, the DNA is TGTGCCAGCAGCTTCCAGACAAACACCGGGGAGCTGTTTTTT. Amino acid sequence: CASSFQTNTGELFF.

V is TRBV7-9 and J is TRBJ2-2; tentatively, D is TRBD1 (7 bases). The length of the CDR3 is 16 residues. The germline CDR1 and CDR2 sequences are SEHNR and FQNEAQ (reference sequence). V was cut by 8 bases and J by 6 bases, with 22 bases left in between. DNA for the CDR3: TGTGCCAGCTCCGAATCAGGGGGGAAGGTGTCCGGGGAGCTGTTTTTT. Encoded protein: CASSESGGKVSGELFF.

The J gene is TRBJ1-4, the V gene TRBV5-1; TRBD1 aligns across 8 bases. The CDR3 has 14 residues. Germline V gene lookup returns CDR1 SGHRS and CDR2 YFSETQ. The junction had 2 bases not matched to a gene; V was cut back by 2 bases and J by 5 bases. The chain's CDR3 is CASSFGQGNEKLFF. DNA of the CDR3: TGCGCCAGCAGCTTCGGACAGGGAAATGAAAAACTGTTTTTT.

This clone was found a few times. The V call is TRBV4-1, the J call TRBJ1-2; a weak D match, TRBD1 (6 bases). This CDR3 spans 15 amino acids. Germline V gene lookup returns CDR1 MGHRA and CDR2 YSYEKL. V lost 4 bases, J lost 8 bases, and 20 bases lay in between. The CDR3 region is CASSPPTDSFYGYTF. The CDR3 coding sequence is TGCGCCAGCAGCCCCCCCACGGACAGCTTTTACGGCTACACCTTC.